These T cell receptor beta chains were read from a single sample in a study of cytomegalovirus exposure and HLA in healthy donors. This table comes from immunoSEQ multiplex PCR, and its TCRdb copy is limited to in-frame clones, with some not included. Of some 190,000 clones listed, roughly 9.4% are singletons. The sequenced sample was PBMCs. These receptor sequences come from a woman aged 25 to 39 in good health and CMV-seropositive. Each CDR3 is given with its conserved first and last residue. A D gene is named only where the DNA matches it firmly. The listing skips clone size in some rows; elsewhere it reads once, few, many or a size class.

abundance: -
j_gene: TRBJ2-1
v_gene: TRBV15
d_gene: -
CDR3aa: CATRDLKTTYNEQFF
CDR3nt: TGTGCCACCAGGGACTTAAAGACGACCTACAATGAGCAGTTCTTC

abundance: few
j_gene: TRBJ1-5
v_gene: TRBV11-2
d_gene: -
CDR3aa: CASSFSSGDSNQPQHF
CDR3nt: TGTGCCAGCAGCTTCTCCTCAGGCGATAGCAATCAGCCCCAGCATTTT

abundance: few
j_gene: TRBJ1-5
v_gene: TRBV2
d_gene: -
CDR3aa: CASTADRNQPQHF
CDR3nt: TGTGCCAGCACCGCGGACAGAAATCAGCCCCAGCATTTT

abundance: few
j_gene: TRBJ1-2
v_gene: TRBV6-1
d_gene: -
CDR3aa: CASSEVRVYGYTF
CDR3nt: TGTGCCAGCAGTGAAGTAAGAGTGTATGGCTACACCTTC

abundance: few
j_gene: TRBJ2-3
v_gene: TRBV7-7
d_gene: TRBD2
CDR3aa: CASSLGGLAGQDTQYF
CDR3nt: TGTGCCAGCAGCTTAGGGGGACTAGCGGGCCAAGATACGCAGTATTTT

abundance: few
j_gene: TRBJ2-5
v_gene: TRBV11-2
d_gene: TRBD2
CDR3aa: CASNPSGRSEETQYF
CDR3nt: TGTGCCAGCAACCCTAGCGGGAGGTCCGAAGAGACCCAGTACTTC

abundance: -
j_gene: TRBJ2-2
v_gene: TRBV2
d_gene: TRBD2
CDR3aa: CASREGPSGELFF
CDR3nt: TGTGCCAGCCGGGAGGGCCCCAGCGGGGAGCTGTTTTTT

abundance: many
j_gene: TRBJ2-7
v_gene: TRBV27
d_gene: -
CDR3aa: CASSLSGRSPGEQYF
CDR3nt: TGTGCCAGCAGTTTATCGGGGCGGTCCCCGGGCGAGCAGTACTTC

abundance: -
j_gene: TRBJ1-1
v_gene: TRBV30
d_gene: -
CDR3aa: CAWSNAGHNTEAFF
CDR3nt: TGTGCCTGGAGTAACGCAGGACATAACACTGAAGCTTTCTTT

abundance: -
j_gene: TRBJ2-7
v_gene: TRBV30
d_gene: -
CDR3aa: CAWSIGEEQYF
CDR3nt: TGTGCCTGGAGTATCGGAGAGGAGCAGTACTTC

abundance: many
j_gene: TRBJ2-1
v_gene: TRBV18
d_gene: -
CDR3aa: CASSPGSQGSYNEQFF
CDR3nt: TGTGCCAGCTCCCCCGGGTCTCAGGGATCCTACAATGAGCAGTTCTTC

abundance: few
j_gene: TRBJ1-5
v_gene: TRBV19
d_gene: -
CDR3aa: CASSSGRVYQPQHF
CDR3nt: TGTGCCAGTAGTTCAGGCAGGGTGTATCAGCCCCAGCATTTT

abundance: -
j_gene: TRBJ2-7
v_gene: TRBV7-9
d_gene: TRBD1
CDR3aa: CASSPPQGAEQYF
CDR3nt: TGTGCCAGCAGCCCCCCCCAGGGGGCCGAGCAGTACTTC

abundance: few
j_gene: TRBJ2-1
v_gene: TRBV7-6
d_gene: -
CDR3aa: CASSLAPLATKVALRLNEQFF
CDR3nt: TGTGCCAGCAGCTTAGCCCCGCTAGCGACCAAAGTAGCACTCCGTCTCAATGAGCAGTTCTTC

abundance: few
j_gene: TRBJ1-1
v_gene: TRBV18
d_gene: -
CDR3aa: CASSRKATNTEAFF
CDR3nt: TGTGCCAGCTCACGGAAGGCGACAAACACTGAAGCTTTCTTT

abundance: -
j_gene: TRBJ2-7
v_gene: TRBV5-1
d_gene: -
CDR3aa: CASSLARGATFDEQYF
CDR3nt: TGCGCCAGCAGCTTGGCCAGGGGGGCCACTTTTGACGAGCAGTACTTC

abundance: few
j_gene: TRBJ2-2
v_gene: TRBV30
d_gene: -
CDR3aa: CAWSPVPGELFF
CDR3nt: TGTGCCTGGAGTCCAGTCCCCGGGGAGCTGTTTTTT